The 24 T cell receptor beta chains below all came from one sample that was sequenced in a study of blood T cell repertoires in COVID-19. Sequencing used immunoSEQ multiplex PCR; TCRdb keeps in-frame clones, though not all of them. Of 300,000 to 350,000 clones detected, approximately 89% appear once; the ten largest clones hold roughly a tenth. Sample: PBMCs or T cells enriched from blood (not recorded which). All receptors derive from a woman aged 30 to 39 who had recovered from COVID-19.

The chain is built from TRBV11-2 and TRBJ1-2; 10 bases are shared with TRBD1. The germline CDR1 and CDR2 sequences are SGHAT and FQNNGV. The length of the CDR3 is 15 residues. The V segment lost 5 bases and the J segment 5 bases; nucleotides outside the gene matches: 8. CDR3 nucleotides: TGTGCCAGCAGCCGTGACAGGGGGCAAATGTATGGCTACACCTTC. Translation gives CASSRDRGQMYGYTF.

V is TRBV29-1 and J is TRBJ1-1; a weak D match, TRBD1 (5 bases). The CDR3 runs 13 residues. V was cut by 0 bases and J by 5 bases, with 10 bases left in between. The germline V gene encodes CDR1 SQVTM and CDR2 ANQGSEA. The CDR3 loop is CSVEDLSGTEAFF. As DNA, the CDR3 is TGCAGCGTTGAAGATCTCTCAGGGACTGAAGCTTTCTTT. The whole variable domain, filled in from reference TRBV29-1 and TRBJ1-1, reads SAVISQKPSRDICQRGTSLTIQCQVDSQVTMMFWYRQQPGQSLTLIATANQGSEATYESGFVIDKFPISRPNLTFSTLTVSNMSPEDSSIYLCSVEDLSGTEAFFGQGTRLTVV.

The CDR3 spells CASSRERQGAFRDNSPLHF. The CDR3 DNA reads TGTGCCAGCAGCCGCGAGCGGCAGGGGGCGTTTAGGGATAATTCACCCCTCCACTTT. The gene calls are TRBV7-3 and TRBJ1-6; 8 bases match TRBD1. Germline V gene lookup returns CDR1 SGHTA and CDR2 FQGTGA. The J segment lost 5 bases and the V segment lost 5 bases, leaving 17 bases of the junction unmatched. This CDR3 spans 19 amino acids.

J is TRBJ1-2 and V is TRBV2, with 10 bases aligning to TRBD1. In germline, CDR1 is SNHLY, CDR2 FYNNEI. With 4 bases clipped from V and 4 bases from J, the junction kept 9 bases outside the gene matches. The CDR3 totals 16 residues. This chain's CDR3 is CASSATTGGGPYGYTF. CDR3 nucleotides: TGTGCCAGCAGTGCGACGACAGGGGGCGGACCCTATGGCTACACCTTC. Drawing the rest from reference TRBV2 and TRBJ1-2, the complete variable domain is EPEVTQTPSHQVTQMGQEVILRCVPISNHLYFYWYRQILGQKVEFLVSFYNNEISEKSEIFDDQFSVERPDGSNFTLKIRSTKLEDSAMYFCASSATTGGGPYGYTFGSGTRLTVV.

In this sample, this clone turned up once. CDR3 in amino acids: CASSPRQGAVTEAFF. CDR3 sequence (DNA): TGTGCCAGCTCACCCAGACAGGGCGCGGTCACTGAAGCTTTCTTT. This sequence joins TRBV18 and TRBJ1-1, with 7 positions matching TRBD1. The CDR3 consists of 15 residues. Trimming cost V 3 bases and J 4 bases; bases outside gene matches: 8. Germline V lookup: CDR1 KGHSH, CDR2 LQKENI.

This chain links TRBV5-4 with TRBJ2-3; D possibly corresponds to TRBD2 (6 bases). V was shortened by 3 bases and J by 5 bases, with 7 bases between the two germline ends. The V gene's germline CDR1 is SGHNT and CDR2 YYREEE (reference sequence). The CDR3 extends over 12 amino acids. For the CDR3, the DNA is TGTGCCAGCAGCTGGAGGGAAGATACGCAGTATTTT. This gives the protein CASSWREDTQYF. Complete variable domain (other parts from reference TRBV5-4 and TRBJ2-3): ETGVTQSPTHLIKTRGQQVTLRCSSQSGHNTVSWYQQALGQGPQFIFQYYREEENGRGNFPPRFSGLQFPNYSSELNVNALELDDSALYLCASSWREDTQYFGPGTRLTVL.

This clone has a handful of counts. This sample includes further DNA sequences coding for the same CDR3. This chain uses TRBV11-3 with TRBJ2-2, with 9 bases lining up with TRBD1. Germline loops: CDR1 SGHNT, CDR2 YENEEA. This CDR3 has 15 residues. V lost 3 bases, J lost 3 bases, and 2 bases stayed unmatched. The CDR3 DNA sequence: TGTGCCAGCAGCTTGGACAGGGGCGACACCGGGGAGCTGTTTTTT. Protein: CASSLDRGDTGELFF.

The V gene is TRBV19, the J gene TRBJ1-1; a possible D gene is TRBD1 (5 bases). The V and J ends lost 7 bases and 6 bases respectively, with 24 bases between them. The CDR3 runs to 16 residues. Germline V CDR1 and CDR2: LNHDA, SQIVND (reference sequence). Here the CDR3 reads CASKSRSTETGSEAFF. The CDR3 DNA reads TGTGCCAGTAAATCCCGCTCCACAGAAACAGGCTCTGAAGCTTTCTTT.

The chain combines TRBV19 with TRBJ2-5; D unclear. Trimming stripped 6 bases from V and 4 bases from J, with 9 bases between. From germline, CDR1 is LNHDA and CDR2 SQIVND (reference sequence). The CDR3 covers 12 residues. CDR3 amino acids: CASRETGETQYF. DNA for the CDR3: TGTGCCAGTAGGGAAACGGGAGAGACCCAGTACTTC.

V is TRBV2 and J is TRBJ2-7; 8 positions agree with TRBD2. Germline CDR1 and CDR2: SNHLY and FYNNEI. Trimming at V came to 2 bases and at J to 0 bases, leaving 12 bases not matched to a gene. There are 18 residues in the CDR3. CDR3 nucleotides: TGTGCCAGCAGTGAATTTTTGGGGCTAGCGGGCCGCTCCTACGAGCAGTACTTC. Translated: CASSEFLGLAGRSYEQYF.

V and J are TRBV18 and TRBJ1-2; TRBD1 is a possible D gene (5 bases). In germline, CDR1 is KGHSH, CDR2 LQKENI. With 1 base removed from V and 13 bases from J, the gap between germline ends came to 13 bases. This CDR3 comprises 12 residues. The CDR3, as DNA: TGTGCCAGCTCACCACGGGGGGAAGGGCGCACCTTC. This encodes CASSPRGEGRTF.

The chain carries TRBV21-1 and TRBJ1-5; the table's D call of TRBD1 was not tested on the DNA. TRBV21-1 is a listed pseudogene. The CDR3 totals 16 residues. The CDR3 sequence: CASSSQEQTVRQPQHF. CDR3 in DNA: TGTGCCAGCAGCAGCCAGGAACAAACCGTCCGTCAGCCCCAGCATTTT.

The chain combines TRBV7-8 with TRBJ1-1, with 7 nucleotides matching TRBD1. Losses at the gene ends were 5 bases for V and 6 bases for J; bases not matched to a gene: 3. CDR1 and CDR2 from the germline V gene are SGHVS and FQNEAQ. CDR3 size: 12 residues. The CDR3, as DNA: TGTGCCAGCAGCCAAACAGGGGCTGAAGCTTTCTTT. As protein: CASSQTGAEAFF.

The rearrangement joins TRBV7-9 to TRBJ2-7, with 8 nucleotides matching TRBD2. V shed 5 bases, J shed 2 bases, and the junction held 5 bases outside the gene matches. This CDR3 contains 14 residues. Germline V CDR1 and CDR2: SEHNR, FQNEAQ (reference sequence). The CDR3 reads CASSRTGLAYEQYF. In nucleotides, the CDR3 is TGTGCCAGCAGCCGTACGGGACTAGCCTACGAGCAGTACTTC.

V usage is TRBV28 and J usage is TRBJ1-2; 8 bases map to TRBD1. CDR1 MDHEN and CDR2 SYDVKM come from the germline V gene. V lost 3 bases to trimming and J lost 0 bases; unmatched junction nucleotides: 9. This CDR3 has 17 amino acids. The CDR3 sequence: CASSFSTGAGANYGYTF. The CDR3 region has the DNA TGTGCCAGCAGTTTCTCGACAGGGGCGGGAGCTAACTATGGCTACACCTTC.

This clone was counted a single time. The chain carries TRBV5-5 and TRBJ2-7, with 10 bases that match TRBD2. Germline trimming cut 4 bases from V and 0 bases from J; bases unmatched to any gene: 4. The CDR3 is 15 amino acids. The germline V gene encodes CDR1 SGHKS and CDR2 YYEKEE (reference sequence). The CDR3 here is CASSVGLAVSYEQYF. CDR3 nucleotides: TGTGCCAGCAGCGTAGGACTAGCGGTCTCCTACGAGCAGTACTTC.

J is TRBJ1-4 and V is TRBV5-6; 9 nucleotides match TRBD1. J was trimmed by 8 bases and V by 4 bases; bases with no gene match: 12. CDR3 length: 16 amino acids. The germline V gene has CDR1 SGHDT and CDR2 YYEEEE. CDR3 residues: CASSTTRDREREKLFF. In DNA form, the CDR3 reads TGTGCCAGCAGCACGACCCGGGACAGGGAAAGAGAAAAACTGTTTTTT.

The chain has TRBV4-3 and TRBJ2-1; D may be TRBD1 (5 bases). The CDR3 has 15 amino acids. The V end lost 4 bases, the J end lost 0 bases, and 10 bases lay between the germline ends. Germline V CDR1 and CDR2: LGHNA, YSLEER. CDR3 region: CASSLDSASYNEQFF. CDR3 sequence (DNA): TGCGCCAGCAGCCTAGACAGTGCCTCCTACAATGAGCAGTTCTTC.

The DNA of the CDR3 is TGTGCCAGCAGCTACGGACTAGCGGGAGATCTTTCCGACGAGCAGTACTTC. This sequence encodes CASSYGLAGDLSDEQYF. The chain is built from TRBV7-2 and TRBJ2-7; TRBD2 matches 13 bases. Germline V gene data show CDR1 as SGHTA and CDR2 as FQGNSA. J was trimmed by 5 bases and V by 4 bases; bases with no gene match: 11. This CDR3 is built from 17 residues.

The chain couples TRBV20-1 to TRBJ2-7; D remains ambiguous. This CDR3 spans 11 amino acids. Germline-derived CDR1 and CDR2 are DFQATT and SNEGSKA (reference sequence). The germline V and J ends were trimmed by 5 bases and 4 bases, with 9 bases remaining between them. The CDR3 is CSASSPYEQYF. CDR3 sequence (DNA): TGCAGTGCTTCAAGCCCGTACGAGCAGTACTTC.

The chain links TRBV28 to TRBJ1-2; 7 bases are a match to TRBD1. Germline values: CDR1 MDHEN, CDR2 SYDVKM. J was trimmed by 6 bases and V by 6 bases; bases with no gene match: 22. CDR3 length equals 18 residues. CDR3 sequence (DNA): TGTGCCAGCAGCGAGAACCCCCTACAGACAGGGATAGCAGATGGCTACACCTTC. This gives the protein CASSENPLQTGIADGYTF.

The rearrangement joins TRBV7-9 to TRBJ2-3, with D possibly TRBD1 on 5 matching bases. CDR1 and CDR2 (germline): SEHNR, FQNEAQ (reference sequence). Trimming removed 0 bases from V and 4 bases from J, with 14 bases in between. The length of the CDR3 is 16 residues. The CDR3: CASSLAGVRYADTQYF. Written as DNA, the CDR3 is TGTGCCAGCAGCTTAGCAGGGGTTCGTTATGCAGATACGCAGTATTTT.

This chain joins TRBV6-2 or TRBV6-3 and TRBJ1-1; D perhaps matches TRBD1 (6 bases). The CDR3 covers 14 residues. Trimming pared 2 bases from V and 4 bases from J, leaving 11 bases between. The V gene's germline CDR1 is MNHEY and CDR2 SVGEGT. The CDR3 reads CASSYGGASTEAFF. For the CDR3, the DNA is TGTGCCAGCAGTTACGGGGGCGCAAGCACTGAAGCTTTCTTT.

J is TRBJ2-4 and V is TRBV23-1, with 8 nucleotides matching TRBD1. TRBV23-1 has ORF status, its function being uncertain. After removal of 8 bases from V and 1 base from J, the junction contained 16 bases not matched to a gene. The CDR3 consists of 18 residues. CDR3 in amino acids: CASGRTGMVPTAKNIQYF. The CDR3, as DNA: TGCGCCAGCGGGCGGACAGGGATGGTCCCGACGGCCAAAAACATTCAGTACTTC.